This TCR beta chain originates from a study of graft-versus-host responses after intestinal transplantation. This CDR3 is built from 14 residues. Germline V CDR1 and CDR2: MNHNS, SASEGT. V lost 5 bases to trimming and J lost 6 bases; unmatched junction nucleotides: 3. The repertoire was sequenced with immunoSEQ multiplex PCR; TCRdb's copy has only in-frame clones and lacks some. Of around 110,000 clones in the sample, around 94% were seen once. Notes on this clone: Its antigen is as yet unknown.

The chain combines TRBV6-1 with TRBJ2-4, with TRBD1 matching 11 bases. Sequencing was performed on unstimulated CD4+ T cells sorted from spleen or lymph node cells, taken before transplant. This clonotype originated in a human donor who was the organ donor for an intestinal transplant. DNA for the CDR3: TGTGCCAGCAGTTGGGACAGGGGGGGAAACATTCAGTACTTC. Its protein is CASSWDRGGNIQYF.